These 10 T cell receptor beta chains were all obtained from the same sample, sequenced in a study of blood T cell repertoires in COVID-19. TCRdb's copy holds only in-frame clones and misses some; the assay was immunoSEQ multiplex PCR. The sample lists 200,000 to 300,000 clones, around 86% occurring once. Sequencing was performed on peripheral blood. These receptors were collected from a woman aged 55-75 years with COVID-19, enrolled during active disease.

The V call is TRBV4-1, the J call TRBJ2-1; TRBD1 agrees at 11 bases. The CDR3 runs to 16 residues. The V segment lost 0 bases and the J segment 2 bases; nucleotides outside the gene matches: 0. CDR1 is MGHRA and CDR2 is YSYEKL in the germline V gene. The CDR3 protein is CASSQEGQGAYNEQFF. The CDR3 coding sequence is TGCGCCAGCAGCCAAGAGGGACAGGGGGCCTACAATGAGCAGTTCTTC.

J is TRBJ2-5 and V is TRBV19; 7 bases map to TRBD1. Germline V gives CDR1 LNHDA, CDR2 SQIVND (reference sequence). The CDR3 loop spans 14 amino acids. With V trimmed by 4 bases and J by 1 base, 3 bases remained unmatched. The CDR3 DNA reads TGTGCCAGTAGTAGCACAGGGGTCCAAGAGACCCAGTACTTC. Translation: CASSSTGVQETQYF. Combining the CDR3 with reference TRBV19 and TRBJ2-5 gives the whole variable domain DGGITQSPKYLFRKEGQNVTLSCEQNLNHDAMYWYRQDPGQGLRLIYYSQIVNDFQKGDIAEGYSVSREKKESFPLTVTSAQKNPTAFYLCASSSTGVQETQYFGPGTRLLVL.

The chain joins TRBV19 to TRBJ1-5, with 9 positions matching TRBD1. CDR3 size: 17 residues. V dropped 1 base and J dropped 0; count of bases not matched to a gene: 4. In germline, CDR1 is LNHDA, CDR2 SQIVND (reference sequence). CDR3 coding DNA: TGTGCCAGTAGTATAGTCTGGACAGGGGATAGCAATCAGCCCCAGCATTTT. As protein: CASSIVWTGDSNQPQHF. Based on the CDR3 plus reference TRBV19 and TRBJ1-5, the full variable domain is DGGITQSPKYLFRKEGQNVTLSCEQNLNHDAMYWYRQDPGQGLRLIYYSQIVNDFQKGDIAEGYSVSREKKESFPLTVTSAQKNPTAFYLCASSIVWTGDSNQPQHFGDGTRLSIL.

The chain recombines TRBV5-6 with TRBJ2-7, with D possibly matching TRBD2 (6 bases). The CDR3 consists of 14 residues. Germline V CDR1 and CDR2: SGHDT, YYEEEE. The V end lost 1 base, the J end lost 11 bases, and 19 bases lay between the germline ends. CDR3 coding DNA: TGTGCCAGCAGCTTGACAGGCGGGGTTTTTGGGGAGTACTTC. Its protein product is CASSLTGGVFGEYF.

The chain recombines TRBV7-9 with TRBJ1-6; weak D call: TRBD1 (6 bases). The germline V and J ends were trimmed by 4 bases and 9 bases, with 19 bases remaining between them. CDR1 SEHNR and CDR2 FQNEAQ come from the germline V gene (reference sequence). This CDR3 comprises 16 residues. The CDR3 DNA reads TGTGCCAGCAGCTCGGTGACAGGACCTACGGGTTCACCCCTCCACTTT. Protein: CASSSVTGPTGSPLHF.

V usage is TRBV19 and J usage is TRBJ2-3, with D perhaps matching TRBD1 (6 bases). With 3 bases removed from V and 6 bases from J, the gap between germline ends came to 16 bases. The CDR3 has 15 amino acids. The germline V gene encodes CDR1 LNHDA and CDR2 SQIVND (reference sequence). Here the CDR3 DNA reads TGTGCCAGTAGTATGGTCAGGGGTGGCCCCGATACGCAGTATTTT. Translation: CASSMVRGGPDTQYF.

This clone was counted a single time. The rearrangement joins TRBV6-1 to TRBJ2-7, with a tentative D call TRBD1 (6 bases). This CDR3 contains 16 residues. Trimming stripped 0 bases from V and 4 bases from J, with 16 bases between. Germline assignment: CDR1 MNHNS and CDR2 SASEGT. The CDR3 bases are TGTGCCAGCAGTGAAGCGCAAGGGGGAGCAGGGTACGAGCAGTACTTC. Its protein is CASSEAQGGAGYEQYF.

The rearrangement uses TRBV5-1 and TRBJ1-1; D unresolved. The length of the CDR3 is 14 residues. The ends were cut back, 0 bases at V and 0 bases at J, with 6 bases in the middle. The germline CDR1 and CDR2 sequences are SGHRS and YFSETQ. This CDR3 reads CASSLVSLNTEAFF. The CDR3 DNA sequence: TGCGCCAGCAGCTTGGTATCGTTGAACACTGAAGCTTTCTTT.

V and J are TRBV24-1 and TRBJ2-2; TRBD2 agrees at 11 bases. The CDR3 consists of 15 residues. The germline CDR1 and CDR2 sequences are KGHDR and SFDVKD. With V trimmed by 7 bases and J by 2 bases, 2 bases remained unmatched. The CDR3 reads CATRGTSGNTGELFF. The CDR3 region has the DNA TGTGCCACCAGAGGGACTAGCGGAAACACCGGGGAGCTGTTTTTT.

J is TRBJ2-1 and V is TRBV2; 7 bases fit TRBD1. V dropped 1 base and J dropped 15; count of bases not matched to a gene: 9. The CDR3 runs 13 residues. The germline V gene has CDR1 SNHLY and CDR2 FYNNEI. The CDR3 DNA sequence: TGTGCCAGCAGTGAAGTGGCCGACAGGGAGTCGTTCTTC. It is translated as CASSEVADRESFF.